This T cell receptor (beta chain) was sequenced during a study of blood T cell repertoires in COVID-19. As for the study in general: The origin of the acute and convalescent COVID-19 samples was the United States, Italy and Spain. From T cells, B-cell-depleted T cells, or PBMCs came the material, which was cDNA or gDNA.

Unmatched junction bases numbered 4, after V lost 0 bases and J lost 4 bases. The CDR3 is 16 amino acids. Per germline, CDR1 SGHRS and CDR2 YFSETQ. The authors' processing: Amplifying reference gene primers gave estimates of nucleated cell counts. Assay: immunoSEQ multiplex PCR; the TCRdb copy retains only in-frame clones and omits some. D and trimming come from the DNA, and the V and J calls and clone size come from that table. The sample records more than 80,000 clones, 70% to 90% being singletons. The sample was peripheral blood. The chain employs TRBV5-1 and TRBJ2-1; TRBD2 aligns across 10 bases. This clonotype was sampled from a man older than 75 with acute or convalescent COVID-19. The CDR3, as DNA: TGCGCCAGCAGCTTGGGGACTAGCGGAGATTACAATGAGCAGTTCTTC. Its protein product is CASSLGTSGDYNEQFF.